Listed below are T cell receptor beta chains from one sample, sequenced in a study of blood T cell repertoires in COVID-19. Here immunoSEQ multiplex PCR was the method, and the copy in TCRdb shows in-frame clones only, minus some. The profile covers approximately 170,000 clones, with just under 85% appearing a single time and around 8.9% taken by the ten largest. The sequenced sample was peripheral blood. The receptors shown here come from a woman aged 80 or older with COVID-19, enrolled during active disease. CDR3s include the opening cysteine and the closing phenylalanine or tryptophan. A D gene is named only where the DNA matches it firmly. Not every row has a clone size; where given, it reads once, few, many or a size class.

TRBV6-2/TRBV6-3	-	TRBD2	TRBJ2-5	TGTGCCAGCAGTAACCCCGGGACTAGCGGGCAGGCGACCCAGTACTTC	CASSNPGTSGQATQYF
TRBV6-2/TRBV6-3	-	-	TRBJ2-1	TGTGCCAGCAGTTACTTTTCAGGGTCGGTCTCAAATGAGCAGTTCTTC	CASSYFSGSVSNEQFF
TRBV7-2	-	-	TRBJ1-2	TGTGCCAGCAGCTTAGTGGGGAGGGGCTACACCTTC	CASSLVGRGYTF
TRBV13	-	-	TRBJ2-1	TGTGCCAGCAGTCGTAAGCCACTGATGACTAGCTCCTACAATGAGCAGTTCTTC	CASSRKPLMTSSYNEQFF
TRBV6-2/TRBV6-3	-	-	TRBJ1-1	TGTGCCAGCAGTTACTCGAATGCTGCAGCGGCAATGAACACTGAAGCTTTCTTT	CASSYSNAAAAMNTEAFF
TRBV6-5	few	-	TRBJ2-7	TGTGCCAGCAGTTACTCTCGCGACACCTCCTACGAGCAGTACTTC	CASSYSRDTSYEQYF
TRBV28	few	-	TRBJ1-4	TGTGCCAGCTATGGGACTTTTAATGAAAAACTGTTTTTT	CASYGTFNEKLFF
TRBV5-1	-	TRBD2	TRBJ2-3	TGCGCCAGCAGCCGACTAGCGCTTACAGATACGCAGTATTTT	CASSRLALTDTQYF
TRBV5-5	-	TRBD1	TRBJ2-7	TGTGCCAGCAGCTCAACAGGGGAAATGGGGGAGCAGTACTTC	CASSSTGEMGEQYF
TRBV15	once	-	TRBJ1-5	TGTGCCACCAGTAAGGGGGATCAGCCCCAGCATTTT	CATSKGDQPQHF
TRBV28	-	-	TRBJ1-6	TGTGCCAGCAGTTCTTGGGACACAATTTCACCCCTCCACTTT	CASSSWDTISPLHF
TRBV6-5	-	-	TRBJ2-5	TGTGCCAGCAGCCAAGCCGGCCCCACAGGGACCCAGTACTTC	CASSQAGPTGTQYF
TRBV7-2	-	TRBD1	TRBJ1-5	TGTGCCAGCAGCTTAGGGGGACAGAGAGTCAATCAGCCCCAGCATTTT	CASSLGGQRVNQPQHF
TRBV3-1/TRBV3-2	-	-	TRBJ2-5	TGTGCCAGCAGCCACAACTGGACTCCTGAAGAGACCCAGTACTTC	CASSHNWTPEETQYF
TRBV5-1	once	TRBD2	TRBJ2-2	TGCGCCAGCAGCTTGCCGGGACTAGCGGGGTCCGGGGAGCTGTTTTTT	CASSLPGLAGSGELFF
TRBV6-1	-	TRBD1	TRBJ2-7	TGTGCCAGCAGTGTTGGGACAGGAAATCCCCCTTTAAGGGACGAGCAGTACTTC	CASSVGTGNPPLRDEQYF
TRBV28	once	-	TRBJ2-7	TGTGCCAGCAGTTTTACAGTAACCTACGAGCAGTACTTC	CASSFTVTYEQYF
TRBV19	-	TRBD1	TRBJ1-2	TGTGCCAGTAGTATCCGACAGGGAACAGAGGATGGCTACACCTTC	CASSIRQGTEDGYTF
TRBV3-1/TRBV3-2	-	-	TRBJ1-1	TGTGCCAGCAGCCCGAAGACCAGGGGCCTGAACACTGAAGCTTTCTTT	CASSPKTRGLNTEAFF
TRBV5-1	-	-	TRBJ2-5	TGCGCCAGCAGCTTGGTGGCAGGGGAGAAGACCCAGTACTTC	CASSLVAGEKTQYF
TRBV5-1	-	TRBD2	TRBJ2-1	TGCGCCAGCAGCTTGGAAAGCGCCGGGGCGGGGGCCTACAATGAGCAGTTCTTC	CASSLESAGAGAYNEQFF
TRBV19	-	-	TRBJ2-1	TGTGCCAGTACCGTCTCCGGAGGGAACGCCTACAATGAGCAGTTCTTC	CASTVSGGNAYNEQFF
TRBV10-1	-	-	TRBJ1-1	TGCGCCACCCAAGAGACTCGGAACACTGAAGCTTTCTTT	CATQETRNTEAFF
TRBV9	-	-	TRBJ2-5	TGTGCCAGCAGCCCAGTGGGGGGAGAGACCCAGTACTTC	CASSPVGGETQYF
TRBV5-6	-	-	TRBJ2-7	TGTGCCAGCAGCTTAGGCAGGGCCTACGAGCAGTACTTC	CASSLGRAYEQYF
TRBV7-3	-	-	TRBJ1-1	TGTGCCAGCAGCAACATCCCGAACACTGAAGCTTTCTTT	CASSNIPNTEAFF
TRBV28	-	TRBD2	TRBJ2-3	TGTGCCAGCAGCCCCTCCGGGACTAGCTACGGAGATACGCAGTATTTT	CASSPSGTSYGDTQYF
TRBV2	-	-	TRBJ1-5	TGTGCCAGCAGTGATGAGACAGGCAGCAATCAGCCCCAGCATTTT	CASSDETGSNQPQHF
TRBV18	-	-	TRBJ2-2	TGTGCCAGCTCACGCAACCCTCCGGGGAACGGGGAGCTGTTTTTT	CASSRNPPGNGELFF
TRBV4-2	-	-	TRBJ1-1	TGTGCCAGCAGCCAAGAAGGAGGGGCACTGAACACTGAAGCTTTCTTT	CASSQEGGALNTEAFF
TRBV3-1/TRBV3-2	-	-	TRBJ2-3	TGTGCCAGCAGCCAAGTGAGCGGAACCGCAGCAGATACGCAGTATTTT	CASSQVSGTAADTQYF
TRBV3-1/TRBV3-2	-	-	TRBJ1-4	TGTGCCAGCAGCCAATGGCTTAATGAAAAACTGTTTTTT	CASSQWLNEKLFF
TRBV5-1	-	-	TRBJ1-5	TGCGCCAGCAGCTTGGACGCAGGCATTAATCAGCCCCAGCATTTT	CASSLDAGINQPQHF
TRBV27	-	TRBD1	TRBJ1-5	TGTGCCAGCAGCAGAAGGACAGGGAGAAATCAGCCCCAGCATTTT	CASSRRTGRNQPQHF
TRBV3-1/TRBV3-2	-	TRBD1	TRBJ1-1	TGTGCCAGCAGCCAAGGAGGGACAGGGCTGAACACTGAAGCTTTCTTT	CASSQGGTGLNTEAFF
TRBV5-1	-	-	TRBJ2-1	TGCGCCAGCAGCTCGGGTCCCCCAGTCAATGAGCAGTTCTTC	CASSSGPPVNEQFF
TRBV7-9	few	TRBD2	TRBJ2-3	TGTGCCAGCAGGAAGACTAGCGGAGACGCAGATACGCAGTATTTT	CASRKTSGDADTQYF
TRBV12-3/TRBV12-4	-	-	TRBJ2-3	TGTGCCAGCAGTTCCTCGCTCGGGTATACGCAGTATTTT	CASSSSLGYTQYF
TRBV7-8	-	TRBD2	TRBJ2-5	TGTGCCAGCCAAGGGGCGCGGGGGGAGACCCAGTACTTC	CASQGARGETQYF
TRBV3-1/TRBV3-2	-	-	TRBJ2-5	TGTGCCAGCAGCCAAGTCACCCAGGGGGGAGGAGAGACCCAGTACTTC	CASSQVTQGGGETQYF
TRBV29-1	-	-	TRBJ1-3	TGCAGCGTTGCCCGGGCTGGAAACACCATATATTTT	CSVARAGNTIYF
TRBV10-3	-	-	TRBJ2-1	TGTGCCATAAAGGGGGGGCTAGATGAGCAGTTCTTC	CAIKGGLDEQFF
TRBV5-5	-	-	TRBJ1-2	TGTGCCAGCAGCTTGCTTGCACAGGGCGCATTTTGGGATAATGGCTACACCTTC	CASSLLAQGAFWDNGYTF
TRBV5-4	-	TRBD1	TRBJ1-6	TGTGCCAGCAGCGCTGACAGGGGTGATTCACCCCTCCACTTT	CASSADRGDSPLHF
TRBV4-2	few	TRBD1	TRBJ1-3	TGTGCCAGCAGCCAAGAGGGACAGGGCTCTGGAAACACCATATATTTT	CASSQEGQGSGNTIYF
TRBV6-6	-	-	TRBJ1-1	TGTGCCAGCACCCCGTCTTTTGTCGGGGGACTGGGTGAAGCTTTCTTT	CASTPSFVGGLGEAFF
TRBV5-4	-	-	TRBJ2-3	TGTGCCAGCAGCTTGGACGGGATTACGTCCCCCACAGATACGCAGTATTTT	CASSLDGITSPTDTQYF
TRBV12-3/TRBV12-4	once	-	TRBJ1-6	TGTGCCAGCAGTTTCGGGGGGGTCCCCCACTTT	CASSFGGVPHF
TRBV6-5	-	-	TRBJ2-7	TGTGCCAGCAGTTACTCGGTCCGGTCCGAGCAGTACTTC	CASSYSVRSEQYF
TRBV6-6	-	-	TRBJ1-1	TGTGCCAGCAGTTACTCGTCAGGGGTCACTGAAGCTTTCTTT	CASSYSSGVTEAFF
TRBV10-1	-	-	TRBJ2-3	TGCGCCAGCAGTGAGTCCGTGGGGGCCAGCACAGATACGCAGTATTTT	CASSESVGASTDTQYF
TRBV5-1	-	-	TRBJ2-3	TGCGCCAGCAGCTTGGAATGGTACAGGAAGGATACGCAGTATTTT	CASSLEWYRKDTQYF